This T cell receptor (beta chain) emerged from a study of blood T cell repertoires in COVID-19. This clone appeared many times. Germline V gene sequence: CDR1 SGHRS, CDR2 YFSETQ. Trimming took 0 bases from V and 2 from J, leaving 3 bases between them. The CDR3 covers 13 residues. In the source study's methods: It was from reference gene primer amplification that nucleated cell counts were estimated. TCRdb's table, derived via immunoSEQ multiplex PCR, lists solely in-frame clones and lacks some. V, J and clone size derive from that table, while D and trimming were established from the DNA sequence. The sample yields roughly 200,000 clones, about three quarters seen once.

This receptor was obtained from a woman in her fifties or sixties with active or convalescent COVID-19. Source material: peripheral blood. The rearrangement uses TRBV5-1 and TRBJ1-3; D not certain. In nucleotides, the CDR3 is TGCGCCAGCAGCTTGGCTGCTGGAAACACCATATATTTT. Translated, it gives CASSLAAGNTIYF. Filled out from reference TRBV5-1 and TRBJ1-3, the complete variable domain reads KAGVTQTPRYLIKTRGQQVTLSCSPISGHRSVSWYQQTPGQGLQFLFEYFSETQRNKGNFPGRFSGRQFSNSRSEMNVSTLELGDSALYLCASSLAAGNTIYFGEGSWLTVV.